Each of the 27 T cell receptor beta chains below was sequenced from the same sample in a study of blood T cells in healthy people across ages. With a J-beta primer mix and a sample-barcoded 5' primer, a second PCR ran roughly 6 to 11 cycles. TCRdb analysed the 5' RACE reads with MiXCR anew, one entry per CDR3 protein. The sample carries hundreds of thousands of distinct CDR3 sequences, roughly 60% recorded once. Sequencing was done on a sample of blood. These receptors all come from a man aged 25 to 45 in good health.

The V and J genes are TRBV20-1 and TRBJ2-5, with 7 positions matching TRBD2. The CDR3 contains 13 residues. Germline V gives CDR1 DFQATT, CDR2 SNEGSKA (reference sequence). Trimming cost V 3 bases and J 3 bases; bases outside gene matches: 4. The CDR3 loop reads CSASGGTKETQYF. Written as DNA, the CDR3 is TGCAGTGCTAGCGGGGGGACTAAAGAGACCCAGTACTTC.

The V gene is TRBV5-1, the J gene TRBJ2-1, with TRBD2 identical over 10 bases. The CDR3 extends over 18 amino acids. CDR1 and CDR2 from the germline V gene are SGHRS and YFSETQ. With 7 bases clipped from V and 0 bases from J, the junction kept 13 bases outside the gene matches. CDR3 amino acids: CASRDLKAGGSSYNEQFF. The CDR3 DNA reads TGCGCCAGCCGCGACTTAAAAGCGGGGGGGAGCTCCTACAATGAGCAGTTCTTC.

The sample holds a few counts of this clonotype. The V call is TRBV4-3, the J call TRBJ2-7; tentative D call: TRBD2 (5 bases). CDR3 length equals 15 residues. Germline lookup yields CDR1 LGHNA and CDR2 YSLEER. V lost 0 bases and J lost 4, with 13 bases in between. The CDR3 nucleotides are TGCGCCAGCAGCCAAGATCTGGACTGGAGTTACGAGCAGTACTTC. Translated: CASSQDLDWSYEQYF.

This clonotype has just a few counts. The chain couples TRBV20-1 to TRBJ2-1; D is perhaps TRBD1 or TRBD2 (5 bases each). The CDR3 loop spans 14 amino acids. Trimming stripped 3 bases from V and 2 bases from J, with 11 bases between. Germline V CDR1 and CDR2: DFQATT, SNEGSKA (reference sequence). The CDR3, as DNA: TGCAGTGCTAGTTGGGACGGACCCTACAATGAGCAGTTCTTC. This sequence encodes CSASWDGPYNEQFF.

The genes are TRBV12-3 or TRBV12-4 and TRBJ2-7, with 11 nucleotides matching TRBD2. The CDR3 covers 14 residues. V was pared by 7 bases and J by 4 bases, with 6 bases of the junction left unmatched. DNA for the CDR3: TGTGCCAGCACCGAGGGACTAGCGGAATACGAGCAGTACTTC. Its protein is CASTEGLAEYEQYF.

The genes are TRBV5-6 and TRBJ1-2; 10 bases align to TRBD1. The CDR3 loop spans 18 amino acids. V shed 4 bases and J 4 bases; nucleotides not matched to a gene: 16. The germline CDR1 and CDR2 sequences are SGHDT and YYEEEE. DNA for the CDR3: TGTGCCAGCAGCCTAGACCCTACTAGACAGGGGGCAATCTATGGCTACACCTTC. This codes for CASSLDPTRQGAIYGYTF.

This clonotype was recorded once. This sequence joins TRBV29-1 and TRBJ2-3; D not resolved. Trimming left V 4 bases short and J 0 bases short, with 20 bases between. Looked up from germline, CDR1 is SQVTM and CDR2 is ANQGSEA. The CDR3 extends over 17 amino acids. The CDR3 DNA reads TGCAGCGTTGGGGCCTCGGGCAGACACACTAGCACAGATACGCAGTATTTT. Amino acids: CSVGASGRHTSTDTQYF.

The CDR3 DNA is TGCGCCAGCAGCTTGGTACCAGCGGCAAGTAGTGAGACCCAGTACTTC. It encodes CASSLVPAASSETQYF. This chain connects TRBV5-1 to TRBJ2-5; a possible D gene is TRBD2 (5 bases). Germline lookup yields CDR1 SGHRS and CDR2 YFSETQ. The V and J ends lost 0 bases and 5 bases respectively, with 17 bases between them. The length of the CDR3 is 16 residues. The whole variable domain, filled in from reference TRBV5-1 and TRBJ2-5, reads KAGVTQTPRYLIKTRGQQVTLSCSPISGHRSVSWYQQTPGQGLQFLFEYFSETQRNKGNFPGRFSGRQFSNSRSEMNVSTLELGDSALYLCASSLVPAASSETQYFGPGTRLLVL.

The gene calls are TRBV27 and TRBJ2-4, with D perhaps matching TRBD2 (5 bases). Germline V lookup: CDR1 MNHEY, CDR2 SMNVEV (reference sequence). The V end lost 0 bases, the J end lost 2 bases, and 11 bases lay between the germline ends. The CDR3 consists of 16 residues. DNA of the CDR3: TGTGCCAGCAGTTTATCGATCGGGGATACCAAAAACATTCAGTACTTC. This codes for CASSLSIGDTKNIQYF.

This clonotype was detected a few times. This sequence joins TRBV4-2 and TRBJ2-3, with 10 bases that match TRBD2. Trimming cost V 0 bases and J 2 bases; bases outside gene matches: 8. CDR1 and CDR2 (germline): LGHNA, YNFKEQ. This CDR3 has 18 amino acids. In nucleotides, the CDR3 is TGTGCCAGCAGCCAAGATAGGGCTAGCGGGGGCCCCACAGATACGCAGTATTTT. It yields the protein CASSQDRASGGPTDTQYF.

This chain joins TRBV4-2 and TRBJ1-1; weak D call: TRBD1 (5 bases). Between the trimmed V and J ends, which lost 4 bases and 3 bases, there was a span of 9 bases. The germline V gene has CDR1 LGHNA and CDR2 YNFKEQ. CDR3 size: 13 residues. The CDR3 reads CASSPGGDTEAFF. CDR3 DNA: TGTGCCAGCAGCCCGGGGGGGGACACTGAAGCTTTCTTT.

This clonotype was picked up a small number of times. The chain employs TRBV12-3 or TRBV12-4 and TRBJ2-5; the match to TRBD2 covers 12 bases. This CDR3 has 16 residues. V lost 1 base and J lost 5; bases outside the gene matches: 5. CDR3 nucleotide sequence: TGTGCCAGCAGTTTAGGGACTAGCGGGGTGTCGGAGACCCAGTACTTC. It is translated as CASSLGTSGVSETQYF.

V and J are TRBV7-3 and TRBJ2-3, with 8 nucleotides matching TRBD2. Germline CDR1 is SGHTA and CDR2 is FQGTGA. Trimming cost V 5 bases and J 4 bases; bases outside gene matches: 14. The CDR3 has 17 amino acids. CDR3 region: CASSRGASGRIPDTQYF. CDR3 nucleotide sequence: TGTGCCAGCAGCCGCGGTGCCAGCGGGAGAATCCCAGATACGCAGTATTTT.

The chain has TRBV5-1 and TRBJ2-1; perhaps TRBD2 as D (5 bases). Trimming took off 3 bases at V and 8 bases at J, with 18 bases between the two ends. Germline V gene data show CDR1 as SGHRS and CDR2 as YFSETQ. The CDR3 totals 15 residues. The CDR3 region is CASSYGLNWGDEQFF. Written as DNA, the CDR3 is TGCGCCAGCAGCTACGGTCTAAACTGGGGAGATGAGCAGTTCTTC.

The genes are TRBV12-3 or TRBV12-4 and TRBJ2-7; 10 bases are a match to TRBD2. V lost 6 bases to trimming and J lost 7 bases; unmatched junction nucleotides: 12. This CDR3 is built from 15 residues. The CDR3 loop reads CASRELAGSHNEQYF. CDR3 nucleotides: TGTGCCAGCAGAGAACTAGCGGGGAGTCACAATGAGCAGTACTTC.

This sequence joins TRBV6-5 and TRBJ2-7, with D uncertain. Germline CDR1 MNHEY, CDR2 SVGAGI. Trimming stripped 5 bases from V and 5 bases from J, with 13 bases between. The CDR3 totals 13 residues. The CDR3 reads CASSDARTDEQYF. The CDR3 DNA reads TGTGCCAGCAGTGACGCCCGAACGGACGAGCAGTACTTC.

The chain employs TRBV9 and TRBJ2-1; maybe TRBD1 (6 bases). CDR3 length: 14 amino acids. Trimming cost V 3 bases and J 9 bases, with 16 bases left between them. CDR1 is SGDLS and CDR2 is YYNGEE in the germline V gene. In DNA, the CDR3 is TGTGCCAGCAGCGCCCAACAGGGATCCGGTGAGCAGTTCTTC. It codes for CASSAQQGSGEQFF. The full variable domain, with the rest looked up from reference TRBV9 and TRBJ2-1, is DSGVTQTPKHLITATGQRVTLRCSPRSGDLSVYWYQQSLDQGLQFLIQYYNGEERAKGNILERFSAQQFPDLHSELNLSSLELGDSALYFCASSAQQGSGEQFFGPGTRLTVL.

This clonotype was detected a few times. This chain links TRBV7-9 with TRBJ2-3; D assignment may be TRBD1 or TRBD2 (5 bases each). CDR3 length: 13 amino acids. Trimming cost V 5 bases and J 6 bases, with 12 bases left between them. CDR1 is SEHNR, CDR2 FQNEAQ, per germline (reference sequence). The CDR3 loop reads CASSTDWGDTQYF. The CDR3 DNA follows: TGTGCCAGCAGCACAGACTGGGGGGATACGCAGTATTTT.

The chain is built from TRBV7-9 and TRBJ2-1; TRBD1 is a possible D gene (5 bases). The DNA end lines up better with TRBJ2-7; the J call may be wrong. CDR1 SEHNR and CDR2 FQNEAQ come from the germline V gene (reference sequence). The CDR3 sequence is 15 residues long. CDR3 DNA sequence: TGTGCCAGCATAGCCTACAGGAGCTCCTACAATGAGCAGTACTTC. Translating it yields CASIAYRSSYNEQYF.

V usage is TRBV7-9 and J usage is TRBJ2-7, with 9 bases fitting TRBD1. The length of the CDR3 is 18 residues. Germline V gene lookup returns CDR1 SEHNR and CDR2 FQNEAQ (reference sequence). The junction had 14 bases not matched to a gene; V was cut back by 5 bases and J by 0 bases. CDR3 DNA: TGTGCCAGCAGCGGCTACACACGGACAGGGGTAGACTCCTACGAGCAGTACTTC. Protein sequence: CASSGYTRTGVDSYEQYF.

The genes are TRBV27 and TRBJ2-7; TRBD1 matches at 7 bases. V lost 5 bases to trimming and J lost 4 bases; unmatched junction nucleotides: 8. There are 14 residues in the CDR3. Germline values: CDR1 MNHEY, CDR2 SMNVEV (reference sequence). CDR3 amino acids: CASSPTGVGYEQYF. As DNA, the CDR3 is TGTGCCAGCAGTCCAACAGGGGTGGGATACGAGCAGTACTTC.

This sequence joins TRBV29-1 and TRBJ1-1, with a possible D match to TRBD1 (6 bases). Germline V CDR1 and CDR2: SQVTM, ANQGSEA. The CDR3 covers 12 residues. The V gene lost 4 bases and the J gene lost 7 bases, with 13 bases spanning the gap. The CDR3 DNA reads TGCAGCGTTGTTGGGGGGCCCTGTGAAGCTTTCTTT. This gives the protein CSVVGGPCEAFF. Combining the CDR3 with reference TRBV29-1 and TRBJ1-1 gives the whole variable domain SAVISQKPSRDICQRGTSLTIQCQVDSQVTMMFWYRQQPGQSLTLIATANQGSEATYESGFVIDKFPISRPNLTFSTLTVSNMSPEDSSIYLCSVVGGPCEAFFGQGTRLTVV.

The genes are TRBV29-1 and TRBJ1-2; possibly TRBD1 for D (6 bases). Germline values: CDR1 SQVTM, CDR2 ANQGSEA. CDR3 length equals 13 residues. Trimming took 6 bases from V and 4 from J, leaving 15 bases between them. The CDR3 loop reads CSVRTGFSYGYTF. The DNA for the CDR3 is TGCAGCGTCCGAACAGGGTTTAGCTATGGCTACACCTTC.

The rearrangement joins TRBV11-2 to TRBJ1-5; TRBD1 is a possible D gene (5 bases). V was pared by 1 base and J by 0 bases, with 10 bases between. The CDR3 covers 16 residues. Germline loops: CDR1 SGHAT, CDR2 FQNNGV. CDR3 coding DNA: TGTGCCAGCAGCTTAGGTTGGGACCCTAGCAATCAGCCCCAGCATTTT. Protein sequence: CASSLGWDPSNQPQHF.

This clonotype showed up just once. This CDR3 reads CASSESIAKNIQYF. As DNA, the CDR3 is TGTGCCAGCAGTGAGTCTATAGCCAAAAACATTCAGTACTTC. The gene calls are TRBV2 and TRBJ2-4; no definite D call. Trimming left V 3 bases short and J 0 bases short, with 6 bases between. Germline CDR1 and CDR2: SNHLY and FYNNEI. CDR3 size: 14 residues. The full variable domain, its missing parts supplied by reference TRBV2 and TRBJ2-4, is EPEVTQTPSHQVTQMGQEVILRCVPISNHLYFYWYRQILGQKVEFLVSFYNNEISEKSEIFDDQFSVERPDGSNFTLKIRSTKLEDSAMYFCASSESIAKNIQYFGAGTRLSVL.

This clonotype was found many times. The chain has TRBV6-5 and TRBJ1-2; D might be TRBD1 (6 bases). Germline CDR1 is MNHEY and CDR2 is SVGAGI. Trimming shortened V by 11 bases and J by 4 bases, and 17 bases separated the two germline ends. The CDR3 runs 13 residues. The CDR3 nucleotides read TGTGCCTTGGTCCATGGACAGATCTATGGCTACACCTTC. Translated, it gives CALVHGQIYGYTF.

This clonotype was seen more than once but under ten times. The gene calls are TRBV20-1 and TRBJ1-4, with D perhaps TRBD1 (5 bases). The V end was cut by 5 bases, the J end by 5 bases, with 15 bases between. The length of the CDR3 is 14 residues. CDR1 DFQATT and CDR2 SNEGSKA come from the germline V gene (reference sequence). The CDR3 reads CSAPAAGKNEKLFF. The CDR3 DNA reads TGCAGTGCTCCCGCCGCAGGGAAAAATGAAAAACTGTTTTTT.